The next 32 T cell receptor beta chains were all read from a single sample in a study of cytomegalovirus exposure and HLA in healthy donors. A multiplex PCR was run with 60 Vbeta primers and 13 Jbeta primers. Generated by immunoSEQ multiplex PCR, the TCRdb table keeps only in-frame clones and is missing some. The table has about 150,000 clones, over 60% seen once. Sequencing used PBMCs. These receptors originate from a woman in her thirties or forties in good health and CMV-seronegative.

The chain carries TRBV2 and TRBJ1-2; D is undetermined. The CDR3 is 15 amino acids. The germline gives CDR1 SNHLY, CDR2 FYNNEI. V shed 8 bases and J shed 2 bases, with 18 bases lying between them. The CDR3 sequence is CASRPLANQNYGYTF. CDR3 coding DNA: TGTGCCAGCCGTCCCCTGGCAAACCAAAACTATGGCTACACCTTC.

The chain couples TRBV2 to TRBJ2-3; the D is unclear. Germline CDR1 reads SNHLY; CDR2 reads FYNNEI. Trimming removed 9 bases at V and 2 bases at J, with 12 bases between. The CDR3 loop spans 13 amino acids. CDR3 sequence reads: CASGNYFTDTQYF. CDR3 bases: TGTGCCAGTGGCAACTATTTCACAGATACGCAGTATTTT.

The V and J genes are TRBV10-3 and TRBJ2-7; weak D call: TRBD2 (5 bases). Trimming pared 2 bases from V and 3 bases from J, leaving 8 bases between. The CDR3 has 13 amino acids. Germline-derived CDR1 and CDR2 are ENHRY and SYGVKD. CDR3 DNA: TGTGCCATCAGTGAGCCGGGAATCTACGAGCAGTACTTC. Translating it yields CAISEPGIYEQYF.

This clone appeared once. The DNA for the CDR3 is TGTGCCAGCAGTTTAGTACCCAGTAATGAAAAACTGTTTTTT. Its translation is CASSLVPSNEKLFF. The chain couples TRBV28 to TRBJ1-4; the D is unclear. Trimming cost V 2 bases and J 4 bases, with 8 bases left between them. This CDR3 contains 14 residues. Germline V gene data show CDR1 as MDHEN and CDR2 as SYDVKM.

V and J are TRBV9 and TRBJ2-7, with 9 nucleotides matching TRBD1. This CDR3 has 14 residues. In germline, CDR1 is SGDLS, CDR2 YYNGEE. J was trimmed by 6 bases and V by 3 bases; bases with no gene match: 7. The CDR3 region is CASSAMGQGGEQYF. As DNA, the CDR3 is TGTGCCAGCAGCGCGATGGGACAGGGCGGCGAGCAGTACTTC.

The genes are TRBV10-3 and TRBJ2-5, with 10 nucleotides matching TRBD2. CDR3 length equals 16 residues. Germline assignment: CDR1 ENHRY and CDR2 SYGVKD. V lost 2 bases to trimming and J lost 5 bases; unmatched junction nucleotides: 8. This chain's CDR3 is CAISEELAGLGETQYF. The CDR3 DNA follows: TGTGCCATCAGTGAGGAACTAGCGGGATTAGGGGAGACCCAGTACTTC.

The CDR3 DNA follows: TGTGCCAGCAGGGCGGGGAGGCGGGGCGTAGGGGAGCTGTTTTTT. Translating gives CASRAGRRGVGELFF. This chain uses TRBV2 with TRBJ2-2; maybe TRBD2 (6 bases). V was pared by 6 bases and J by 8 bases, with 19 bases between. The CDR3 length is 15 residues. In germline, CDR1 is SNHLY, CDR2 FYNNEI. The variable domain in full, with the rest retrieved from reference TRBV2 and TRBJ2-2, is EPEVTQTPSHQVTQMGQEVILRCVPISNHLYFYWYRQILGQKVEFLVSFYNNEISEKSEIFDDQFSVERPDGSNFTLKIRSTKLEDSAMYFCASRAGRRGVGELFFGEGSRLTVL.

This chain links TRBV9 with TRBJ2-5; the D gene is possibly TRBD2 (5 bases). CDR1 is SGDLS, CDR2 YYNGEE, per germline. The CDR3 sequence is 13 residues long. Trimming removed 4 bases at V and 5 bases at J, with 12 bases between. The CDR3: CASSLGERETQYF. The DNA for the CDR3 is TGTGCCAGCAGCTTGGGAGAACGGGAGACCCAGTACTTC.

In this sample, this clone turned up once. DNA of the CDR3: TGTGCCAGCAGCTTAGCCGGGGGGGCGGCCAATCAGCCCCAGCATTTT. It is translated as CASSLAGGAANQPQHF. The chain employs TRBV7-8 and TRBJ1-5, with D maybe TRBD1 (6 bases). Trimming removed 0 bases from V and 3 bases from J, with 12 bases in between. CDR3 size: 16 residues. Germline CDR1 and CDR2: SGHVS and FQNEAQ.

The DNA for the CDR3 is TGCAGCGTCCGGGGGACTAGCGGTTACAATGAGCAGTTCTTC. Translated: CSVRGTSGYNEQFF. J is TRBJ2-1 and V is TRBV29-1; 11 bases align to TRBD2. The V gene's germline CDR1 is SQVTM and CDR2 ANQGSEA. The CDR3 covers 14 residues. Germline trimming cut 6 bases from V and 4 bases from J; bases unmatched to any gene: 5.

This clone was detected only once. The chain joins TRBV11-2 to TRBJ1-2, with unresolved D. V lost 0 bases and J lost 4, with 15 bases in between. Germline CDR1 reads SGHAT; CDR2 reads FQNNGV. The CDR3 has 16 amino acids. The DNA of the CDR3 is TGTGCCAGCAGCTTAGATCTGAGGGCCCCCTCCTATGGCTACACCTTC. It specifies CASSLDLRAPSYGYTF.

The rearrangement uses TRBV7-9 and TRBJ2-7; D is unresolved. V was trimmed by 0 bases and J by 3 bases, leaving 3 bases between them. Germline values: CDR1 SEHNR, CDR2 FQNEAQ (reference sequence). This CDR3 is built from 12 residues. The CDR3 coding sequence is TGTGCCAGCAGCTTAGCTAACTACGAGCAGTACTTC. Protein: CASSLANYEQYF.

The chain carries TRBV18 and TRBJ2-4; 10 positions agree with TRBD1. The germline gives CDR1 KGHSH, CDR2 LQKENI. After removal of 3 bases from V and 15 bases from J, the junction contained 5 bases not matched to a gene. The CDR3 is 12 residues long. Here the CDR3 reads CASSPNRDRGYF. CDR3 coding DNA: TGTGCCAGCTCACCCAACCGGGACAGGGGGTACTTC.

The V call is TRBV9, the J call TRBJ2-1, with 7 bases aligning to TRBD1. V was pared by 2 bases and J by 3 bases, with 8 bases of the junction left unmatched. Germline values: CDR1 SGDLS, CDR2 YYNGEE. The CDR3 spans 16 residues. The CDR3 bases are TGTGCCAGCAGCGTGCGACAGGGTACGTTCTACAATGAGCAGTTCTTC. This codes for CASSVRQGTFYNEQFF.

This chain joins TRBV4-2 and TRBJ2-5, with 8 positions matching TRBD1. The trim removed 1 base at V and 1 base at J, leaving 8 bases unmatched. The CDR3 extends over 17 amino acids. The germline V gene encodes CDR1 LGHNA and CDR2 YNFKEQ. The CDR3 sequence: CASSQGTGLDTQETQYF. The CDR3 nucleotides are TGTGCCAGCAGCCAAGGGACAGGGTTAGACACCCAAGAGACCCAGTACTTC.

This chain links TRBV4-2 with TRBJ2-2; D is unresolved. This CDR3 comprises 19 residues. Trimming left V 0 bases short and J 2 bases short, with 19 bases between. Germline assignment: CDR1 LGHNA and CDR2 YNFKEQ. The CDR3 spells CASSQDIRIRASNTGELFF. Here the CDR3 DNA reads TGTGCCAGCAGCCAAGATATTAGAATCCGAGCGTCTAACACCGGGGAGCTGTTTTTT.

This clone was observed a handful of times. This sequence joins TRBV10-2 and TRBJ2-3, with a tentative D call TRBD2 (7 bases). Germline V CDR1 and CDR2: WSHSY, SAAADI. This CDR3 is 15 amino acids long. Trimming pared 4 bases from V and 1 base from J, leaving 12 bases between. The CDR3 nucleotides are TGCGCCAGCAGTGGAGGGGGGGAACGCACAGATACGCAGTATTTT. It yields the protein CASSGGGERTDTQYF.

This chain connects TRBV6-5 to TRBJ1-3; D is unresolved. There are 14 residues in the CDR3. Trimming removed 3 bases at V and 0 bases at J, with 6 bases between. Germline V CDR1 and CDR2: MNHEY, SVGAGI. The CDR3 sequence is CASSYSTSGNTIYF. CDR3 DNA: TGTGCCAGCAGTTATTCTACCTCTGGAAACACCATATATTTT.

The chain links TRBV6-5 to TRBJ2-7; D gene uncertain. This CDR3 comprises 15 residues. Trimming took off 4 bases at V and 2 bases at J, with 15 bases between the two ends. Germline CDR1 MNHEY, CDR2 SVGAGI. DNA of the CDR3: TGTGCCAGCAGTTCCCGACACACCACAACCTACGAGCAGTACTTC. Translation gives CASSSRHTTTYEQYF.

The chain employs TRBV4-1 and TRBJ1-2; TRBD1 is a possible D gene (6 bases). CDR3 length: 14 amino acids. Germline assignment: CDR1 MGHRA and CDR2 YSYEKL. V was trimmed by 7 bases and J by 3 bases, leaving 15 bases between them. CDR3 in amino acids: CASTRNREDYGYTF. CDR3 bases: TGCGCCAGCACCCGTAACAGGGAAGACTATGGCTACACCTTC.

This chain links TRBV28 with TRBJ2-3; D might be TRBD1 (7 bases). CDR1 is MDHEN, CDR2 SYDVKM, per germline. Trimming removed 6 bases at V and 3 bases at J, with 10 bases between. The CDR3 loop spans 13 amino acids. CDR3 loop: CASSPGGTDTQYF. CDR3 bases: TGTGCCAGCAGCCCAGGGGGGACAGATACGCAGTATTTT.

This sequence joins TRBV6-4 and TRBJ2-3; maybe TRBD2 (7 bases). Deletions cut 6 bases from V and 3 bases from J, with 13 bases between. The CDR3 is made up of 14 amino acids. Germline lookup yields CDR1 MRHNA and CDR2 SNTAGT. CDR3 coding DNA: TGTGCCAGCAGCGTTAGGGGGGGGACAGATACGCAGTATTTT. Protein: CASSVRGGTDTQYF.

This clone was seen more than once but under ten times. CDR3 in DNA: TGTGCCAGCTCACCACCGTCGCCAGGGGCCATGAACACTGAAGCTTTCTTT. This codes for CASSPPSPGAMNTEAFF. V is TRBV18 and J is TRBJ1-1; a weak D match, TRBD1 (6 bases). This CDR3 is built from 17 residues. Germline values: CDR1 KGHSH, CDR2 LQKENI. V was shortened by 0 bases and J by 0 bases, with 14 bases between the two germline ends.

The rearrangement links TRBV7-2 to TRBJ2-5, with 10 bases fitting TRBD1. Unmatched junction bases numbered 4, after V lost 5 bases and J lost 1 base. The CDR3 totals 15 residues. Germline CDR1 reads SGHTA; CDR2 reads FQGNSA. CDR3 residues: CASSVGQGVQETQYF. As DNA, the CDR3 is TGTGCCAGCAGCGTCGGACAGGGGGTCCAAGAGACCCAGTACTTC.

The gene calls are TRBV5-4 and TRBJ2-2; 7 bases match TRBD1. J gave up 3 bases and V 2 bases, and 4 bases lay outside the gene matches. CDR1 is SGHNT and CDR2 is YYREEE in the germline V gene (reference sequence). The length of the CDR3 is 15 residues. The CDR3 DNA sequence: TGTGCCAGCAGCTTTCCGGGACAGCACACCGGGGAGCTGTTTTTT. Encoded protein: CASSFPGQHTGELFF. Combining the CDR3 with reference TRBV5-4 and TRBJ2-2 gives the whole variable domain ETGVTQSPTHLIKTRGQQVTLRCSSQSGHNTVSWYQQALGQGPQFIFQYYREEENGRGNFPPRFSGLQFPNYSSELNVNALELDDSALYLCASSFPGQHTGELFFGEGSRLTVL.

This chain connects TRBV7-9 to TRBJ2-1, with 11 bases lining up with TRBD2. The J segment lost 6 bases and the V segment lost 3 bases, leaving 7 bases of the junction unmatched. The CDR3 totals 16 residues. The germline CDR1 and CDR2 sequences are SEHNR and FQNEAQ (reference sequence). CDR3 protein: CASSFSGRALSNEQFF. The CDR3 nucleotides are TGTGCCAGCAGCTTTAGCGGGAGGGCCTTGTCCAATGAGCAGTTCTTC. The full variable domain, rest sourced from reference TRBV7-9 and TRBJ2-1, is DTGVSQNPRHKITKRGQNVTFRCDPISEHNRLYWYRQTLGQGPEFLTYFQNEAQLEKSRLLSDRFSAERPKGSFSTLEIQRTEQGDSAMYLCASSFSGRALSNEQFFGPGTRLTVL.

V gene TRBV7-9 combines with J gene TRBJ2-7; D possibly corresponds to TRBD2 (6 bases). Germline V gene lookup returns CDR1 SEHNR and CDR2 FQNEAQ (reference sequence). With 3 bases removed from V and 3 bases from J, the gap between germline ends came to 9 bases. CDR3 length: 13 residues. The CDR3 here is CASSFGTFYEQYF. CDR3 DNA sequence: TGTGCCAGCAGCTTCGGGACTTTCTACGAGCAGTACTTC.

This CDR3 is CASSEQGGTEAFF. The CDR3 DNA reads as TGTGCCAGCAGTGAACAGGGTGGCACTGAAGCTTTCTTT. The chain recombines TRBV6-4 with TRBJ1-1; D might be TRBD1 (6 bases). Per the germline V gene, CDR1 is MRHNA and CDR2 is SNTAGT. The germline V and J ends were trimmed by 3 bases and 4 bases, with 9 bases remaining between them. CDR3 length: 13 amino acids.

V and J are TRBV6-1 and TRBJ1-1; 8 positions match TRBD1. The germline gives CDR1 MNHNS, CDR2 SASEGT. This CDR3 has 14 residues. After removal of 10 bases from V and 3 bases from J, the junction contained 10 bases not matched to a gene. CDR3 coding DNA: TGTGCCACAACGGACAGGGACTGGGACACTGAAGCTTTCTTT. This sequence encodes CATTDRDWDTEAFF.

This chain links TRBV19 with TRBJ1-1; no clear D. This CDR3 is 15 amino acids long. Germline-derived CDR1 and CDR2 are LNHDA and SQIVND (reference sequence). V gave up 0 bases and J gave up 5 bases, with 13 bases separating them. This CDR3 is CASSIDHREITEAFF. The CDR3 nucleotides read TGTGCCAGTAGTATAGATCACCGGGAAATAACTGAAGCTTTCTTT.

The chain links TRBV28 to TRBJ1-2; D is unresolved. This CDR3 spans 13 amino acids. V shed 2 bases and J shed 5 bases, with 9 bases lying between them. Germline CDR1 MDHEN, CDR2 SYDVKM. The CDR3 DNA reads TGTGCCAGCAGTTTAAGGAGCGGGTATGGCTACACCTTC. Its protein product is CASSLRSGYGYTF.

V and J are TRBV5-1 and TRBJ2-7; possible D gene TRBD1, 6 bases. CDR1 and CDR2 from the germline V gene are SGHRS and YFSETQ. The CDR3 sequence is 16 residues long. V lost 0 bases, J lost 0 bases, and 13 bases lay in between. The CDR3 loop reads CASSLVRTVSSYEQYF. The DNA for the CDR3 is TGCGCCAGCAGCTTGGTCCGGACAGTTAGCTCCTACGAGCAGTACTTC.